A selection of T cell receptor beta chains follows, all from one sample in a study of a mutant IDH1 vaccine in newly diagnosed glioma. The data were produced by immunoSEQ multiplex PCR, yet TCRdb's version contains in-frame clones alone and is incomplete. Here the sample spans about 42,000 clones, 80% to 90% being singletons. The antigens for these receptors are not known. This material consisted of PBMCs, taken from a glioma patient whose treatment included an IDH1 peptide vaccine. These TCRs come from a man aged 40-50 years with glioma. CDR3s include the opening cysteine and the closing phenylalanine or tryptophan. The order of the fields is V gene, D gene, clone size, J gene, CDR3 protein, CDR3 DNA. A D gene is named only where the DNA matches it firmly. Not every row has a clone size; where given, it reads once, few, many or a size class.

TRBV18	TRBD1	.	TRBJ2-7	CASSTDRGYEQYF	TGTGCCAGCTCAACAGACAGGGGTTACGAGCAGTACTTC
TRBV9	.	.	TRBJ2-7	CASSVGQNPYEQYF	TGTGCCAGCAGCGTAGGGCAGAACCCCTACGAGCAGTACTTC
TRBV7-2	.	.	TRBJ1-5	CASSLVGYSNQPQHF	TGTGCCAGCAGCTTAGTAGGGTACAGCAATCAGCCCCAGCATTTT
TRBV7-2	.	.	TRBJ2-1	CASSLRSGRAIYNEQFF	TGTGCCAGCAGCTTAAGGAGCGGGCGGGCCATCTACAATGAGCAGTTCTTC
TRBV19	TRBD2	.	TRBJ2-2	CASSRSGATGELFF	TGTGCCAGTAGTCGGAGCGGGGCCACCGGGGAGCTGTTTTTT
TRBV15	.	.	TRBJ2-5	CATSRLYQETQYF	TGTGCCACCAGCCGTCTGTACCAAGAGACCCAGTACTTC
TRBV7-9	TRBD1	.	TRBJ1-1	CASIGTGGRTEAFF	TGTGCCAGCATCGGAACAGGGGGGCGCACTGAAGCTTTCTTT
TRBV9	.	few	TRBJ1-3	CASSADTFSGNTIYF	TGTGCCAGCAGCGCGGACACTTTCTCTGGAAACACCATATATTTT
TRBV7-2	.	few	TRBJ1-1	CASSGMNTEAFF	TGTGCCAGCAGCGGCATGAACACTGAAGCTTTCTTT
TRBV6-6	TRBD1	.	TRBJ2-1	CASSWYRGGNEQFF	TGTGCCAGCAGTTGGTACAGGGGTGGCAATGAGCAGTTCTTC